A selection of T cell receptor beta chains follows, all from one sample in a study of graft-versus-host responses after intestinal transplantation. The antigens of these receptors remain unknown. Data came from immunoSEQ multiplex PCR; TCRdb stores just in-frame clones and leaves some out. The data hold tens of thousands of clones, with about 94% observed a single time. The starting material was unstimulated CD4+ T cells sorted from spleen or lymph node cells, obtained before transplant. The receptors were sampled from a human donor who was the organ donor for an intestinal transplant. Both conserved end residues are trimmed from each CDR3. The D gene is left open where the match is weak. Clone size is given for some rows only: seen once, a few or many times, or a class if the clone is expanded.

D gene: .
J gene: TRBJ1-5
V gene: TRBV30
clone size: few
CDR3 protein: AWSDRGNQPQH

D gene: TRBD2
J gene: TRBJ2-7
V gene: TRBV7-2
clone size: .
CDR3 protein: ASSLRGGAYEQY

D gene: TRBD1
J gene: TRBJ1-1
V gene: TRBV11-2
clone size: .
CDR3 protein: ASSLEGYRGLTEAF

D gene: TRBD1
J gene: TRBJ2-4
V gene: TRBV29-1
clone size: .
CDR3 protein: SVRQGASWNIQY

D gene: .
J gene: TRBJ1-6
V gene: TRBV4-1
clone size: .
CDR3 protein: ASSQDPGRRQGFYNSPLH

D gene: TRBD1
J gene: TRBJ1-2
V gene: TRBV29-1
clone size: .
CDR3 protein: SVVGQGLQGYT

D gene: .
J gene: TRBJ2-1
V gene: TRBV4-2
clone size: once
CDR3 protein: ASSQDVRNNEQF

D gene: .
J gene: TRBJ1-5
V gene: TRBV2
clone size: .
CDR3 protein: ASSFLPGMGPSNQPQH

D gene: .
J gene: TRBJ1-1
V gene: TRBV7-3
clone size: .
CDR3 protein: ASSPTGGRNTEAF

D gene: .
J gene: TRBJ2-1
V gene: TRBV6-6
clone size: few
CDR3 protein: ASSYSRRFRVDEQF

D gene: TRBD1
J gene: TRBJ1-2
V gene: TRBV29-1
clone size: .
CDR3 protein: SVSQGVQGNYGYT

D gene: TRBD1
J gene: TRBJ2-7
V gene: TRBV2
clone size: .
CDR3 protein: ASSEAQGARTRLYEQY

D gene: .
J gene: TRBJ2-5
V gene: TRBV29-1
clone size: .
CDR3 protein: SVDERDRQETQY

D gene: TRBD2
J gene: TRBJ2-5
V gene: TRBV7-3
clone size: .
CDR3 protein: ASSPGLAGGGSQETQY

D gene: TRBD1
J gene: TRBJ1-1
V gene: TRBV29-1
clone size: .
CDR3 protein: SGDRGNTEAF

D gene: .
J gene: TRBJ1-4
V gene: TRBV19
clone size: .
CDR3 protein: ASSVTDRPEKLF

D gene: TRBD2
J gene: TRBJ2-1
V gene: TRBV10-1
clone size: .
CDR3 protein: ASSRLAGDYNEQF

D gene: .
J gene: TRBJ1-6
V gene: TRBV11-2
clone size: .
CDR3 protein: ASSSYLSPLH

D gene: .
J gene: TRBJ2-3
V gene: TRBV9
clone size: .
CDR3 protein: ASGALGTDTQY

D gene: .
J gene: TRBJ2-7
V gene: TRBV4-3
clone size: .
CDR3 protein: ASSQANLQGSLYEQY

D gene: .
J gene: TRBJ1-2
V gene: TRBV5-1
clone size: .
CDR3 protein: ASSLTGTEYGYT

D gene: TRBD1
J gene: TRBJ2-7
V gene: TRBV7-2
clone size: .
CDR3 protein: ASSLGQPYEQY

D gene: .
J gene: TRBJ2-7
V gene: TRBV11-2
clone size: .
CDR3 protein: ASSLKGGGKGYYEQY

D gene: TRBD1
J gene: TRBJ1-1
V gene: TRBV7-2
clone size: .
CDR3 protein: ASSVQGGGTEAF

D gene: .
J gene: TRBJ2-7
V gene: TRBV7-3
clone size: .
CDR3 protein: ASSASPGSEQY

D gene: .
J gene: .
V gene: TRBV23-1
clone size: .
CDR3 protein: ATPGLNKLLYEQY

D gene: .
J gene: TRBJ2-1
V gene: TRBV7-2
clone size: .
CDR3 protein: ASSLDPKYNEQF

D gene: .
J gene: TRBJ2-4
V gene: TRBV10-2
clone size: .
CDR3 protein: ASSDRGAKNIQY

D gene: TRBD1
J gene: TRBJ2-7
V gene: TRBV5-1
clone size: .
CDR3 protein: ASSYDRVYEQY

D gene: .
J gene: TRBJ2-3
V gene: TRBV2
clone size: .
CDR3 protein: ASSELGNEGTDTQY

D gene: TRBD2
J gene: TRBJ2-3
V gene: TRBV11-3
clone size: .
CDR3 protein: ASSLHGGAEDTQY

D gene: .
J gene: TRBJ1-5
V gene: TRBV27
clone size: .
CDR3 protein: ASSLHGYQPQH

D gene: .
J gene: .
V gene: TRBV7-9
clone size: .
CDR3 protein: ASMLDGSRGSEQY

D gene: .
J gene: TRBJ1-2
V gene: TRBV5-5
clone size: .
CDR3 protein: ASSLEGGKNYGYT

D gene: TRBD2
J gene: .
V gene: TRBV19
clone size: .
CDR3 protein: ASRQGLASHEQY

D gene: TRBD2
J gene: TRBJ2-1
V gene: TRBV5-6
clone size: .
CDR3 protein: ASSLAGGTLNEQF

D gene: TRBD1
J gene: TRBJ2-7
V gene: TRBV27
clone size: .
CDR3 protein: ASSSLLDRGPNFYEQY